A selection of T cell receptor beta chains follows, all from one sample in a study of monozygotic twins with inflammatory bowel disease. TCRdb reprocessed the 5' RACE reads and stores each CDR3 protein as one record, lacking DNA. The data include roughly 160,000 distinct CDR3 sequences; the top ten clones carry about 7.4%. Sequenced: blood. These receptors were collected from a human donor with ulcerative colitis or Crohn's disease, or a healthy co-twin of an affected twin (not recorded which). Each CDR3 is given with its conserved first and last residue.

CDR3 protein	V gene	J gene
CASSRTRGSYEQYF	TRBV11-3	TRBJ2-7
CASSFGTLGNEQFF	TRBV5-1	TRBJ2-1
CSVVFGLAGVGEQYF	TRBV29-1	TRBJ2-7
CSASRDRDDEQFF	TRBV20-1	TRBJ2-1
CASSSSARETQYF	TRBV19	TRBJ2-5
CASSPGGLATYEQYF	TRBV7-2	TRBJ2-7
CAWRTPGDNSPLHF	TRBV30	TRBJ1-6
CASSERDSYNSPLHF	TRBV25-1	TRBJ1-6
CASSFQGQSYNEQFF	TRBV5-5	TRBJ2-1
CASSLEAGGYEQYF	TRBV5-1	TRBJ2-7
CASSRDYISTQYF	TRBV12-3/TRBV12-4	TRBJ2-3
CAISPTDYEQYF	TRBV10-3	TRBJ2-7
CSGNRDRGTEAFF	TRBV29-1	TRBJ1-1
CASSGQGVDEQFF	TRBV27	TRBJ2-1
CASTMAGVLNEQYF	TRBV5-1	TRBJ2-7
CASSQTDSYTEAFF	TRBV3-1	TRBJ1-1
CASSWDSAGFEAFF	TRBV3-1	TRBJ1-1
CASSFEGPGDNEQFF	TRBV28	TRBJ2-1
CSASPFAAEHFYEQYF	TRBV20-1	TRBJ2-7
CASSLGAVETQYF	TRBV27	TRBJ2-5
CSANPSRGGHPQETQYF	TRBV20-1	TRBJ2-5
CASSLSRGREQYF	TRBV28	TRBJ2-7
CSPFHLGGEQETQYF	TRBV29-1	TRBJ2-5
CASSLSLRTSGSWRISYEQYF	TRBV5-6	TRBJ2-7
CASSPGRGGGNTEAFF	TRBV6-1	TRBJ1-1